This passage covers 14 T cell receptor beta chains from one sample sequenced in a study of CD8 T cells in ankylosing spondylitis. TCRdb redid the calling of the 5' RACE reads with MiXCR, one entry per CDR3 protein. The table records a few hundred thousand distinct CDR3 sequences, 18% of them present only once. The sample comprised blood, either unsorted or a sorted T cell fraction (not recorded which). These receptors were taken from a male donor with ankylosing spondylitis or in good health (not recorded which).

The V call is TRBV4-3, the J call TRBJ1-5; D remains unclear. Germline V gene lookup returns CDR1 LGHNA and CDR2 YSLEER. The germline V and J ends were trimmed by 0 bases and 4 bases, with 10 bases remaining between them. The CDR3 length is 15 residues. This CDR3 is CASSQDRGQNQPQHF. The CDR3 nucleotides are TGCGCCAGCAGCCAAGATCGGGGTCAAAATCAGCCCCAGCATTTT.

This chain joins TRBV12-3 or TRBV12-4 and TRBJ2-7, with D perhaps TRBD1 (5 bases). The length of the CDR3 is 13 residues. V lost 8 bases and J 0 bases, leaving 11 bases between the germline ends. Written as DNA, the CDR3 is TGTGCCAGCGGTTCAGGGCACTCCTACGAGCAGTACTTC. As protein: CASGSGHSYEQYF.

A few counts support this clonotype. The chain couples TRBV7-3 to TRBJ2-2; 10 bases line up with TRBD2. Germline loops: CDR1 SGHTA, CDR2 FQGTGA. V trimming: 1 base; J trimming: 3 bases; junction bases outside the gene matches: 2. This CDR3 comprises 16 residues. The CDR3 reads CASSLSLAGDTGELFF. The CDR3 coding sequence is TGTGCCAGCAGCTTAAGTCTAGCGGGAGACACCGGGGAGCTGTTTTTT.

This clonotype has just a few counts. The chain combines TRBV21-1 with TRBJ2-5. TRBV21-1 is flagged as a pseudogene. This CDR3 spans 15 amino acids. The CDR3 nucleotides read TGTGCCAGCAGCAATATCCGGTCTTACGGGGAGACCCAGTACTTC. Protein: CASSNIRSYGETQYF.

This clonotype was counted a few times. The V and J genes are TRBV5-5 and TRBJ2-1, with TRBD2 as a possible D gene (6 bases). The CDR3 covers 14 residues. CDR1 and CDR2 (germline): SGHKS, YYEKEE (reference sequence). The V end lost 4 bases, the J end lost 6 bases, and 14 bases lay between the germline ends. DNA for the CDR3: TGTGCCAGCAGCGGTAATAGCGGCCCCAATGAGCAGTTCTTC. Protein product: CASSGNSGPNEQFF. The full variable domain, its missing parts supplied by reference TRBV5-5 and TRBJ2-1, is DAGVTQSPTHLIKTRGQQVTLRCSPISGHKSVSWYQQVLGQGPQFIFQYYEKEERGRGNFPDRFSARQFPNYSSELNVNALLLGDSALYLCASSGNSGPNEQFFGPGTRLTVL.

This clonotype was observed a handful of times. The gene calls are TRBV2 and TRBJ2-1, with TRBD1 identical over 9 bases. The CDR3 is 14 residues long. V gave up 10 bases and J gave up 3 bases; unmatched junction bases: 7. CDR1 SNHLY and CDR2 FYNNEI come from the germline V gene. CDR3 protein: CAIWPGQGYNEQFF. As DNA, the CDR3 is TGTGCCATCTGGCCGGGACAGGGCTACAATGAGCAGTTCTTC.

The V and J genes are TRBV11-2 and TRBJ2-1; 7 bases are shared with TRBD2. This CDR3 spans 15 amino acids. Germline V lookup: CDR1 SGHAT, CDR2 FQNNGV. J gave up 8 bases and V 5 bases, and 12 bases lay outside the gene matches. This CDR3 is CASSLLWEGEYEQFF. The DNA of the CDR3 is TGTGCCAGCAGCCTCCTGTGGGAGGGTGAGTATGAGCAGTTCTTC.

The V and J genes are TRBV15 and TRBJ1-5, with D perhaps matching TRBD1 (5 bases). The CDR3 loop spans 15 amino acids. Trimming stripped 1 base from V and 2 bases from J, with 9 bases between. Per germline, CDR1 LNHNV and CDR2 YYDKDF (reference sequence). DNA for the CDR3: TGTGCCACCAGCAGAGGGGACGACGGCAATCAGCCCCAGCATTTT. Protein product: CATSRGDDGNQPQHF.

The V and J genes are TRBV11-2 and TRBJ1-2; 8 bases fit TRBD1. With 5 bases clipped from V and 11 bases from J, the junction kept 13 bases outside the gene matches. CDR1 is SGHAT, CDR2 FQNNGV, per germline. The CDR3 spans 14 residues. The CDR3 is CASSGTGGPSGYTF. CDR3 bases: TGTGCCAGCAGCGGAACAGGGGGGCCGAGTGGGTACACCTTC.

The V and J genes are TRBV27 and TRBJ1-2; the D gene is possibly TRBD1 (5 bases). V lost 5 bases and J lost 5, with 18 bases in between. Germline values: CDR1 MNHEY, CDR2 SMNVEV (reference sequence). The CDR3 consists of 15 residues. DNA for the CDR3: TGTGCCAGCAGTCACGGGACTGGGCTCTCTTATGGCTACACCTTC. Protein: CASSHGTGLSYGYTF.

Ten or more counts support this clonotype. This chain links TRBV4-1 with TRBJ2-1, with D perhaps TRBD1 (6 bases). The CDR3 runs 16 residues. V lost 1 base and J 1 base, leaving 11 bases between the germline ends. The germline V gene encodes CDR1 MGHRA and CDR2 YSYEKL. CDR3 loop: CASSQGKGGSYNEQFF. Here the CDR3 DNA reads TGCGCCAGCAGCCAAGGTAAAGGGGGATCCTACAATGAGCAGTTCTTC.

This clonotype appeared many times. This chain joins TRBV7-6 and TRBJ2-1; TRBD2 aligns across 11 bases. V dropped 5 bases and J dropped 6; count of bases not matched to a gene: 9. CDR1 is SGHVS, CDR2 FNYEAQ, per germline. The CDR3 has 16 amino acids. The CDR3 DNA reads TGTGCCAGCAGCGCCGATAGCGGGAGGGCCGGCAATGAGCAGTTCTTC. It encodes CASSADSGRAGNEQFF.

This clonotype has a count of ten or more. V gene TRBV4-3 combines with J gene TRBJ2-2; 8 bases fit TRBD2. There are 17 residues in the CDR3. Losses at the gene ends were 2 bases for V and 5 bases for J; bases not matched to a gene: 10. Germline CDR1 and CDR2: LGHNA and YSLEER. In DNA, the CDR3 is TGCGCCAGCAGCCAATCTCCTCCCGGGACTAGGACCGGGGAGCTGTTTTTT. It yields the protein CASSQSPPGTRTGELFF.

This clonotype was seen a few times. The chain joins TRBV15 to TRBJ2-3; no firm D call. This CDR3 has 13 residues. Trimming stripped 8 bases from V and 2 bases from J, with 11 bases between. CDR1 LNHNV and CDR2 YYDKDF come from the germline V gene (reference sequence). The CDR3 DNA follows: TGTGCCACCGAAGAAAGCGCCACAGATACGCAGTATTTT. This gives the protein CATEESATDTQYF.